Below, 27 T cell receptor beta chains from the same sample are listed, as sequenced in a study of lymphopenia after photon versus proton radiotherapy. Clones were sequenced by immunoSEQ multiplex PCR, and TCRdb holds only the in-frame ones, with some missing. The sample includes approximately 170,000 clones, approximately 91% of them seen just once. Sequenced material: peripheral blood, taken from a patient treated with photon-based radiotherapy. The receptors were gathered from a man in his fifties or sixties with gastric cancer.

The V gene is TRBV21-1, the J gene TRBJ1-2; the D segment call TRBD1 is taken from the table without a DNA check. TRBV21-1 is deemed a pseudogene. This CDR3 is built from 16 residues. As DNA, the CDR3 is TGTGCCAGCAGCAACTCCGGACAGGAGCCCCGGGGTGGCTACACCTTC. Translation gives CASSNSGQEPRGGYTF.

The chain links TRBV7-2 to TRBJ1-1; D might be TRBD1 (6 bases). Trimming left V 2 bases short and J 0 bases short, with 7 bases between. The CDR3 has 14 amino acids. In germline, CDR1 is SGHTA, CDR2 FQGNSA. This CDR3 is CASSLQGMNTEAFF. In DNA, the CDR3 is TGTGCCAGCAGCTTACAGGGGATGAACACTGAAGCTTTCTTT.

This clone was found once. The chain joins TRBV18 to TRBJ1-2; D gene uncertain. The germline CDR1 and CDR2 sequences are KGHSH and LQKENI. This CDR3 has 13 amino acids. V dropped 3 bases and J dropped 3 bases, with 8 bases sitting between them. CDR3 sequence: CASSPLSDYGYTF. CDR3 DNA sequence: TGTGCCAGCTCACCTTTATCGGACTATGGCTACACCTTC.

The chain has TRBV28 and TRBJ2-1; no reliable D call. Germline V lookup: CDR1 MDHEN, CDR2 SYDVKM. Trimming removed 1 base from V and 2 bases from J, with 12 bases in between. The CDR3 length is 16 residues. The CDR3 nucleotides read TGTGCCAGCAGTTTATTAGGGTCAGCTACCTACAATGAGCAGTTCTTC. It is translated as CASSLLGSATYNEQFF. The full variable domain, rest sourced from reference TRBV28 and TRBJ2-1, is DVKVTQSSRYLVKRTGEKVFLECVQDMDHENMFWYRQDPGLGLRLIYFSYDVKMKEKGDIPEGYSVSREKKERFSLILESASTNQTSMYLCASSLLGSATYNEQFFGPGTRLTVL.

The V gene is TRBV27, the J gene TRBJ2-3; D unclear. V lost 11 bases and J lost 2, with 14 bases in between. This CDR3 has 13 residues. Per germline, CDR1 MNHEY and CDR2 SMNVEV (reference sequence). The CDR3 nucleotides read TGTGCCGGAACGTCCAGAGACACAGATACGCAGTATTTT. Translating gives CAGTSRDTDTQYF.

This sequence joins TRBV9 and TRBJ2-7, with 10 bases matching TRBD2. CDR3 length: 15 amino acids. Germline V gene data show CDR1 as SGDLS and CDR2 as YYNGEE. Trimming took 3 bases from V and 2 from J; bases not matched to a gene: 5. The CDR3 region has the DNA TGTGCCAGCAGCGCACTAGCGGGACCGACCTACGAGCAGTACTTC. It is translated as CASSALAGPTYEQYF.

The V and J genes are TRBV9 and TRBJ2-5; TRBD2 matches 12 bases. Germline CDR1 and CDR2: SGDLS and YYNGEE. V lost 4 bases to trimming and J lost 4 bases; unmatched junction nucleotides: 8. The CDR3 runs 16 residues. The CDR3 spells CASSSLAGGVGETQYF. In DNA, the CDR3 is TGTGCCAGCAGCTCTCTAGCGGGAGGGGTTGGAGAGACCCAGTACTTC.

The chain is built from TRBV11-3 and TRBJ2-7, with 8 nucleotides matching TRBD1. The V segment lost 5 bases and the J segment 5 bases; nucleotides outside the gene matches: 11. The CDR3 is 15 amino acids. From germline, CDR1 is SGHNT and CDR2 YENEEA. This CDR3 is CASSLPGRGLDEQYF. In nucleotides, the CDR3 is TGTGCCAGCAGCCTCCCGGGCAGGGGGCTGGACGAGCAGTACTTC.

The chain links TRBV7-8 to TRBJ2-3; D tentatively fits TRBD1 or TRBD2 (6 bases each). Germline V CDR1 and CDR2: SGHVS, FQNEAQ. This CDR3 comprises 20 residues. Trimming removed 1 base from V and 4 bases from J, with 27 bases in between. The CDR3 sequence is CASSLGRGRKDGVGADTQYF. CDR3 nucleotides: TGTGCCAGCAGCTTAGGTCGGGGGCGCAAAGATGGAGTTGGCGCAGATACGCAGTATTTT.

V is TRBV21-1 and J is TRBJ1-1; TRBD1, as called in the table, went unchecked against the DNA. TRBV21-1 is an annotated pseudogene. The CDR3 spans 14 residues. CDR3 DNA sequence: TGTGCCAGCTCCTCCCGGGACAAAAACACTGAAGCTTTCTTT. Translated, it gives CASSSRDKNTEAFF.

The rearrangement joins TRBV6-6 to TRBJ1-1; D possibly corresponds to TRBD1 (6 bases). The CDR3 length is 15 residues. Per germline, CDR1 MNHNY and CDR2 SVGAGI (reference sequence). V lost 0 bases and J 1 base, leaving 9 bases between the germline ends. CDR3 residues: CASSYSTQGNTEAFF. CDR3 DNA: TGTGCCAGCAGTTACTCGACACAGGGGAACACTGAAGCTTTCTTT.

This chain links TRBV5-1 with TRBJ2-1; perhaps TRBD2 as D (6 bases). This CDR3 comprises 14 residues. Germline V CDR1 and CDR2: SGHRS, YFSETQ. The V end was cut by 3 bases, the J end by 1 base, with 8 bases between. Here the CDR3 DNA reads TGCGCCAGCAGCTGGAGCGGGTCCTACAATGAGCAGTTCTTC. It codes for CASSWSGSYNEQFF.

The chain has TRBV4-3 and TRBJ2-1; 11 bases agree with TRBD1. J was trimmed by 2 bases and V by 1 base; bases with no gene match: 4. This CDR3 comprises 17 residues. The germline CDR1 and CDR2 sequences are LGHNA and YSLEER. This chain's CDR3 is CASSQGDRGEPYNEQFF. The CDR3 DNA sequence: TGCGCCAGCAGCCAAGGGGACAGGGGGGAACCCTACAATGAGCAGTTCTTC.

The chain joins TRBV4-1 to TRBJ2-3; D is undetermined. V lost 1 base to trimming and J lost 1 base, with 9 bases between them. Germline-derived CDR1 and CDR2 are MGHRA and YSYEKL. The CDR3 covers 15 residues. The CDR3 loop reads CASSQGFEGTDTQYF. Here the CDR3 DNA reads TGCGCCAGCAGCCAAGGATTTGAGGGCACAGATACGCAGTATTTT.

V gene TRBV5-4 combines with J gene TRBJ2-7, with TRBD1 matching 9 bases. Germline V CDR1 and CDR2: SGHNT, YYREEE (reference sequence). CDR3 length: 15 residues. J lost 5 bases, V lost 2 bases, and 8 bases had no gene match. The CDR3 DNA follows: TGTGCCAGCAGCTTCAGGACAGGGGCGTATGACGAGCAGTACTTC. It specifies CASSFRTGAYDEQYF.

The rearrangement joins TRBV18 to TRBJ1-5; 7 bases map to TRBD1. The CDR3 is 15 residues long. The V gene end was trimmed by 2 bases and the J gene end by 6 bases; junction bases not matched to a gene: 7. The V gene's germline CDR1 is KGHSH and CDR2 LQKENI. The CDR3 DNA sequence: TGTGCCAGCTCACCAATCAAGACAGGGAGTCAGCCCCAGCATTTT. Residues: CASSPIKTGSQPQHF.

The V call is TRBV27, the J call TRBJ2-7; tentatively, D is TRBD1 or TRBD2 (5 bases each). The CDR3 consists of 15 residues. From germline, CDR1 is MNHEY and CDR2 SMNVEV (reference sequence). Trimming left V 5 bases short and J 0 bases short, with 14 bases between. CDR3 sequence reads: CASSPRPGTSYEQYF. Here the CDR3 DNA reads TGTGCCAGCAGTCCCAGGCCCGGGACCTCCTACGAGCAGTACTTC.

The gene calls are TRBV2 and TRBJ2-5, with 10 bases aligning to TRBD2. CDR1 and CDR2 (germline): SNHLY, FYNNEI. The CDR3 runs to 16 residues. Trimming removed 3 bases from V and 2 bases from J; junction bases left unmatched: 6. CDR3 nucleotides: TGTGCCAGCAGTGAGCAACTAGCGGGGCCACAAGAGACCCAGTACTTC. This sequence encodes CASSEQLAGPQETQYF.

The DNA for the CDR3 is TGCGCCAGCAGCCAACGCGGCACTGAAGCTTTCTTT. It codes for CASSQRGTEAFF. This rearrangement joins TRBV4-3 to TRBJ1-1; no reliable D call. Per the germline V gene, CDR1 is LGHNA and CDR2 is YSLEER. The CDR3 spans 12 residues. The germline V and J ends were trimmed by 2 bases and 4 bases, with 5 bases remaining between them.

This rearrangement joins TRBV5-1 to TRBJ2-7; D is unclear. Germline V gives CDR1 SGHRS, CDR2 YFSETQ. V was shortened by 0 bases and J by 0 bases, with 10 bases between the two germline ends. The CDR3 sequence is 15 residues long. CDR3 sequence: CASSLGGRPSYEQYF. The CDR3 nucleotides read TGCGCCAGCAGCTTGGGGGGTCGCCCCTCCTACGAGCAGTACTTC.

This clone showed up just once. This chain joins TRBV10-3 and TRBJ2-3; D may correspond to TRBD1 or TRBD2 (6 bases each). V lost 0 bases to trimming and J lost 8 bases, with 18 bases between them. The CDR3 runs 16 residues. The germline V gene has CDR1 ENHRY and CDR2 SYGVKD. The CDR3 coding sequence is TGTGCCATCAGTGAGTCGAGGGGGGACAAGTTGGGTACGCAGTATTTT. As protein: CAISESRGDKLGTQYF.

This clone showed up just once. The J gene is TRBJ2-3, the V gene TRBV28; maybe TRBD2 (5 bases). CDR1 is MDHEN, CDR2 SYDVKM, per germline. V lost 5 bases, J lost 3 bases, and 12 bases lay in between. CDR3 size: 14 residues. The CDR3 sequence: CASSLITGTDTQYF. CDR3 DNA sequence: TGTGCCAGCAGTCTGATTACGGGGACAGATACGCAGTATTTT.

The chain has TRBV5-1 and TRBJ1-1, with no clear D. Germline CDR1 SGHRS, CDR2 YFSETQ. Trimming stripped 1 base from V and 4 bases from J, with 8 bases between. The CDR3 length is 13 residues. The CDR3 DNA reads as TGCGCCAGCAGCTTGCAGGAGGTCACTGAAGCTTTCTTT. Translated, it gives CASSLQEVTEAFF.

The chain carries TRBV5-4 and TRBJ1-2, with 7 nucleotides matching TRBD1. Germline CDR1 reads SGHNT; CDR2 reads YYREEE (reference sequence). V dropped 4 bases and J dropped 5; count of bases not matched to a gene: 2. There are 12 residues in the CDR3. CDR3 protein: CASSLQGYGYTF. The CDR3, as DNA: TGTGCCAGCAGCCTACAGGGGTATGGCTACACCTTC.

This chain links TRBV6-5 with TRBJ2-7; D ambiguous. The CDR3 has 13 amino acids. Trimming removed 6 bases from V and 0 bases from J, with 9 bases in between. From germline, CDR1 is MNHEY and CDR2 SVGAGI. For the CDR3, the DNA is TGTGCCAGCAGCCTACGTAGCTCCTACGAGCAGTACTTC. Translated: CASSLRSSYEQYF.

The chain employs TRBV6-1 and TRBJ2-7, with D maybe TRBD2 (6 bases). Germline V gives CDR1 MNHNS, CDR2 SASEGT. The CDR3 spans 15 residues. V shed 7 bases and J shed 6 bases, with 22 bases lying between them. CDR3 residues: CASTTPREVGREQYF. Written as DNA, the CDR3 is TGTGCCAGCACCACACCCAGGGAGGTTGGGCGCGAGCAGTACTTC.

The chain is built from TRBV5-6 and TRBJ2-7; D is ambiguous. This CDR3 spans 13 amino acids. Trimming pared 2 bases from V and 2 bases from J, leaving 8 bases between. CDR1 SGHDT and CDR2 YYEEEE come from the germline V gene. The CDR3 DNA follows: TGTGCCAGCAGCTTAACATATACCTACGAGCAGTACTTC. It is translated as CASSLTYTYEQYF.